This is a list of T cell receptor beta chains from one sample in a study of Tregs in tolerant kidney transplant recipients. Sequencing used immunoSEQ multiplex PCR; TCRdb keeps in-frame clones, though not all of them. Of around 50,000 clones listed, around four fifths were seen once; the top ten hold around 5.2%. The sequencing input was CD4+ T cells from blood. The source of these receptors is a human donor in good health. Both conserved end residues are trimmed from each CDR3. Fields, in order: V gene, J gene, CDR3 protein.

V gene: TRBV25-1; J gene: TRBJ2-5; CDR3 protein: ASHTSAETQY
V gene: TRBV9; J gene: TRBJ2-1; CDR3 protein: ASSVGQGGEQF
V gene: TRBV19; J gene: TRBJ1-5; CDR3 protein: ASSIWTGGTNQPQH
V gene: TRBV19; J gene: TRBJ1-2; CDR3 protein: ASSGSYGYT
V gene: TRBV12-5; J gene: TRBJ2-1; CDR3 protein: ASGLGGPGNEQF
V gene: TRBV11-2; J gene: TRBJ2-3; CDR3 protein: ASSSPGGTDTQY
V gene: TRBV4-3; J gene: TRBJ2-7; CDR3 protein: ASSRGTSGLYEQY
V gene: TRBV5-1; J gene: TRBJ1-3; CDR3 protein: ASSLAPPGDVGAGNTIY
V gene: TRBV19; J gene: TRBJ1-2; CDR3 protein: ASSIVGGANYGYT
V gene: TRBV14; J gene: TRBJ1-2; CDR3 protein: ASSQDRVTNYGYT
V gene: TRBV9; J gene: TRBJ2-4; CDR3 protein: ASSPGLNIQY
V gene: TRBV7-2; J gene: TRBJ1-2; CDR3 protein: ASSPGTDGNYGYT
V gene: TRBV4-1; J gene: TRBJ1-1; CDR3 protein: ASGRQGDTEAF
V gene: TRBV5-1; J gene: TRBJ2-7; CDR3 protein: ASSTTGPPYEQY
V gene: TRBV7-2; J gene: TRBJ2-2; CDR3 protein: ASSFLAGGTGELF
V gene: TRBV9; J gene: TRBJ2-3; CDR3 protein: ASSPHTSAGGTDTQY
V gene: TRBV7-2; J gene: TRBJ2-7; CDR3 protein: ASSPGGAQY
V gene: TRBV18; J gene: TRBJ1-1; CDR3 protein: ASSIGSGDTEAF
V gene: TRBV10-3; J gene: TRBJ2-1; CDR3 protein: AISEYDLSRGNEQF
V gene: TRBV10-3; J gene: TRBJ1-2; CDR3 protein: AISGVGDNYGYT
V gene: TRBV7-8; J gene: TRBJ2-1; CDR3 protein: ASSLLDSLPRGEQF
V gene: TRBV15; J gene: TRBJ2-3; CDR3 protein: ATSKSIRRASGLADTQY